These 32 T cell receptor beta chains originate from one sample sequenced in a study of identical twins. TCRdb processed the 5' RACE reads anew with MiXCR; each CDR3 protein has one entry. Here the sample spans 510,000 or so distinct CDR3 sequences, over 12% being singletons. These data were also filed under a second study, of yellow fever vaccine responses in identical twins.

The sequenced material came from CD4+ T cells sorted from blood. These receptors all stem from a young woman in good health.

The V gene is TRBV27, the J gene TRBJ1-1; D not certain. The CDR3 totals 15 residues. Germline CDR1 and CDR2: MNHEY and SMNVEV (reference sequence). Between the trimmed V and J ends, which lost 0 bases and 0 bases, there was a span of 8 bases. In DNA, the CDR3 is TGTGCCAGCAGTTTATCAATCTTAATGAACACTGAAGCTTTCTTT. Amino acid sequence: CASSLSILMNTEAFF.

This clonotype was detected many times. This chain uses TRBV12-3 or TRBV12-4 with TRBJ2-1, with 7 bases fitting TRBD1. The CDR3 has 16 residues. V lost 6 bases, J lost 7 bases, and 15 bases stayed unmatched. The CDR3 loop reads CASSRTRQGAGNEQFF. In nucleotides, the CDR3 is TGTGCCAGCAGCCGAACACGACAGGGAGCAGGGAATGAGCAGTTCTTC.

This clonotype occurred many times. The genes are TRBV29-1 and TRBJ2-1; 9 nucleotides line up with TRBD2. Per the germline V gene, CDR1 is SQVTM and CDR2 is ANQGSEA. Trimming at V came to 7 bases and at J to 9 bases, leaving 13 bases not matched to a gene. This CDR3 has 14 residues. CDR3 amino acids: CSAQPGTSIGEQFF. CDR3 DNA sequence: TGCAGCGCGCAGCCCGGGACTAGCATTGGTGAGCAGTTCTTC.

In this sample, this clonotype turned up many times. This chain connects TRBV12-3 or TRBV12-4 to TRBJ2-1; D perhaps matches TRBD2 (5 bases). Trimming took 7 bases from V and 7 from J, leaving 17 bases between them. The CDR3 is 14 residues long. In nucleotides, the CDR3 is TGTGCCAGCACCCTAGCTCTCCTACAGAATGAGCAGTTCTTC. It yields the protein CASTLALLQNEQFF.

The gene calls are TRBV10-3 and TRBJ1-2, with 9 bases aligning to TRBD1. This CDR3 contains 12 residues. Germline CDR1 and CDR2: ENHRY and SYGVKD. The V segment lost 5 bases and the J segment 10 bases; nucleotides outside the gene matches: 5. The CDR3 DNA sequence: TGTGCCATCAGTAGGGACAGGGCCAACTACACCTTC. Translated, it gives CAISRDRANYTF.

V usage is TRBV11-1 and J usage is TRBJ2-1; D is unresolved. V dropped 5 bases and J dropped 8 bases, with 13 bases sitting between them. The CDR3 runs to 13 residues. From germline, CDR1 is SGHAT and CDR2 FQDESV (reference sequence). Here the CDR3 DNA reads TGTGCCAGCAGCCCGTTGGGGTACCATGAGCAGTTCTTC. It specifies CASSPLGYHEQFF.

V is TRBV6-1 and J is TRBJ2-1; D call uncertain. Germline lookup yields CDR1 MNHNS and CDR2 SASEGT. This CDR3 region has 14 residues. V lost 3 bases to trimming and J lost 8 bases, with 14 bases between them. The CDR3 reads CASSDPHPRDEQFF. The CDR3, as DNA: TGTGCCAGCAGTGATCCCCACCCACGGGATGAGCAGTTCTTC.

V and J are TRBV12-3 or TRBV12-4 and TRBJ1-5, with TRBD1 identical over 9 bases. CDR3 size: 18 residues. Trimming removed 1 base from V and 2 bases from J; junction bases left unmatched: 9. The CDR3 loop is CASSLGQGVLIGNQPQHF. In nucleotides, the CDR3 is TGTGCCAGCAGTTTAGGACAGGGGGTTTTGATCGGCAATCAGCCCCAGCATTTT.

This clonotype was seen a few times. The rearrangement links TRBV7-2 to TRBJ2-1; 9 bases are a match to TRBD2. The V segment lost 0 bases and the J segment 4 bases; nucleotides outside the gene matches: 7. This CDR3 region has 17 residues. Germline V gene data show CDR1 as SGHTA and CDR2 as FQGNSA. CDR3 bases: TGTGCCAGCAGCTTAGCCCGGGGACTAGCAGGATACAATGAGCAGTTCTTC. This gives the protein CASSLARGLAGYNEQFF.

The chain carries TRBV20-1 and TRBJ2-7, with D possibly TRBD1 on 5 matching bases. The germline gives CDR1 DFQATT, CDR2 SNEGSKA (reference sequence). Trimming removed 0 bases from V and 1 base from J, with 13 bases in between. This CDR3 has 15 residues. The CDR3 bases are TGCAGTGCTAGAGATGGGGCCTCCCGATCCTACGAGCAGTACGTC. This encodes CSARDGASRSYEQYV.

The table lists this clonotype with a few counts. The rearrangement joins TRBV12-3 or TRBV12-4 to TRBJ1-1; 7 bases agree with TRBD1. V lost 5 bases to trimming and J lost 4 bases; unmatched junction nucleotides: 10. The CDR3 totals 15 residues. The CDR3 is CASSPHRPGGTEAFF. The CDR3, as DNA: TGTGCCAGCAGTCCCCACCGCCCAGGGGGCACTGAAGCTTTCTTT.

V usage is TRBV19 and J usage is TRBJ2-3, with D perhaps TRBD2 (6 bases). The V gene lost 6 bases and the J gene lost 2 bases, with 9 bases spanning the gap. Germline values: CDR1 LNHDA, CDR2 SQIVND (reference sequence). This CDR3 contains 13 residues. The DNA for the CDR3 is TGTGCCAGTAGGTCGGGGGTCACAGATACGCAGTATTTT. As protein: CASRSGVTDTQYF.

The chain joins TRBV12-3 or TRBV12-4 to TRBJ2-7; 9 bases are shared with TRBD2. The CDR3 loop spans 17 amino acids. J was trimmed by 1 base and V by 5 bases; bases with no gene match: 12. The chain's CDR3 is CASSPSGTSGFSYEQYV. The CDR3 DNA reads TGTGCCAGCAGTCCATCGGGAACTAGCGGGTTTTCCTACGAGCAGTACGTC.

At least ten counts were recorded for this clonotype. The V gene is TRBV29-1, the J gene TRBJ2-7, with 8 bases aligning to TRBD2. This CDR3 spans 13 amino acids. The ends lost 3 bases at V and 6 bases at J; junction bases unmatched: 7. From germline, CDR1 is SQVTM and CDR2 ANQGSEA. CDR3 residues: CSVDVSGGLEQYF. The CDR3 DNA reads TGCAGCGTTGATGTTTCGGGGGGGCTCGAGCAGTACTTC.

This clonotype was counted a few times. The J gene is TRBJ2-3, the V gene TRBV12-3 or TRBV12-4; 9 bases fit TRBD2. There are 16 residues in the CDR3. J lost 4 bases, V lost 4 bases, and 9 bases had no gene match. In DNA, the CDR3 is TGTGCCAGCAGTTCCAATAGCGGGAGTAGGGCAGATACGCAGTATTTT. Translated: CASSSNSGSRADTQYF.

The chain has TRBV7-8 and TRBJ2-2, with 8 nucleotides matching TRBD2. CDR1 is SGHVS and CDR2 is FQNEAQ in the germline V gene. The CDR3 covers 16 residues. With 5 bases clipped from V and 5 bases from J, the junction kept 10 bases outside the gene matches. CDR3 in amino acids: CASSGRGGVMTGELFF. The CDR3 bases are TGTGCCAGCAGCGGACGGGGGGGCGTAATGACCGGGGAGCTGTTTTTT.

In its sample, this clonotype was seen a few times. This chain joins TRBV5-1 and TRBJ2-1; no clear D gene. Germline CDR1 reads SGHRS; CDR2 reads YFSETQ. Trimming pared 0 bases from V and 1 base from J, leaving 8 bases between. The CDR3 has 15 amino acids. This CDR3 reads CASSLDSRSYNEQFF. The CDR3 DNA reads as TGCGCCAGCAGCTTGGACTCAAGGTCCTACAATGAGCAGTTCTTC.

This chain uses TRBV19 with TRBJ2-2; 7 positions agree with TRBD1. Trimming took 7 bases from V and 5 from J; bases not matched to a gene: 7. Germline-derived CDR1 and CDR2 are LNHDA and SQIVND (reference sequence). The CDR3 consists of 14 residues. The CDR3 coding sequence is TGTGCCAGTAATCGGTGGACAGGAACCGGGGAGCTGTTTTTT. This encodes CASNRWTGTGELFF. Looking up the rest from reference TRBV19 and TRBJ2-2 gives the full variable domain: DGGITQSPKYLFRKEGQNVTLSCEQNLNHDAMYWYRQDPGQGLRLIYYSQIVNDFQKGDIAEGYSVSREKKESFPLTVTSAQKNPTAFYLCASNRWTGTGELFFGEGSRLTVL.

In DNA, the CDR3 is TGCGCCAGCAGCCAAGGGGTAACAGGGAATAGCAATCAGCCCCAGCATTTT. Translation gives CASSQGVTGNSNQPQHF. The J gene is TRBJ1-5, the V gene TRBV4-1; TRBD1 is a possible D gene (6 bases). This CDR3 contains 17 residues. Germline V gene lookup returns CDR1 MGHRA and CDR2 YSYEKL. V was trimmed by 1 base and J by 0 bases, leaving 13 bases between them.

This clonotype was observed a handful of times. The chain carries TRBV5-6 and TRBJ2-3; D is perhaps TRBD2 (6 bases). V gave up 3 bases and J gave up 2 bases, with 13 bases separating them. This CDR3 contains 15 residues. Looked up from germline, CDR1 is SGHDT and CDR2 is YYEEEE. The CDR3 loop reads CASSYYGGITDTQYF. For the CDR3, the DNA is TGTGCCAGCAGCTATTACGGGGGAATCACAGATACGCAGTATTTT.

This rearrangement joins TRBV5-1 to TRBJ2-3; 14 nucleotides match TRBD2. V trimming: 7 bases; J trimming: 7 bases; junction bases outside the gene matches: 2. The CDR3 consists of 13 residues. Per the germline V gene, CDR1 is SGHRS and CDR2 is YFSETQ. The CDR3, as DNA: TGCGCCAGCGGGACTAGCGGGAGCTATACGCAGTATTTT. Its protein is CASGTSGSYTQYF.

The rearrangement links TRBV12-3 or TRBV12-4 to TRBJ2-1, with D possibly being TRBD1 (5 bases). CDR3 length: 14 residues. Trimming took 7 bases from V and 7 from J, leaving 17 bases between them. The CDR3 bases are TGTGCCAGCAAAAGGGGTGGATTTTGGAATGAGCAGTTCTTC. Its protein product is CASKRGGFWNEQFF.

This clonotype was seen only a few times. The V call is TRBV12-3 or TRBV12-4, the J call TRBJ2-7, with 14 nucleotides matching TRBD2. Trimming at V came to 3 bases and at J to 0 bases, leaving 13 bases not matched to a gene. This CDR3 has 20 residues. CDR3 sequence (DNA): TGTGCCAGCAGTTTGGCCCCGGGACTAGCGGGAGATCGGAGCTCCTACGAGCAGTACTTC. Its translation: CASSLAPGLAGDRSSYEQYF.

This clonotype was detected only a few times. The chain has TRBV28 and TRBJ2-3; TRBD1 aligns across 10 bases. The V and J ends lost 4 bases and 6 bases, in that order; junction bases with no gene match: 10. This CDR3 spans 16 amino acids. Germline V CDR1 and CDR2: MDHEN, SYDVKM. CDR3 residues: CASSWGTGVLPDTQYF. Written as DNA, the CDR3 is TGTGCCAGCAGTTGGGGGACAGGGGTACTTCCCGATACGCAGTATTTT. Using reference TRBV28 and TRBJ2-3 for the parts outside the CDR3, the full variable domain is DVKVTQSSRYLVKRTGEKVFLECVQDMDHENMFWYRQDPGLGLRLIYFSYDVKMKEKGDIPEGYSVSREKKERFSLILESASTNQTSMYLCASSWGTGVLPDTQYFGPGTRLTVL.

The chain combines TRBV5-6 with TRBJ2-1, with 12 bases fitting TRBD2. V lost 4 bases to trimming and J lost 7 bases; unmatched junction nucleotides: 6. The CDR3 loop spans 15 amino acids. Germline V gene sequence: CDR1 SGHDT, CDR2 YYEEEE. CDR3 amino acids: CASSRRLAGANEQFF. DNA for the CDR3: TGTGCCAGCAGCCGCCGACTAGCGGGAGCGAATGAGCAGTTCTTC.

This clonotype was counted only a few times. The gene calls are TRBV13 and TRBJ2-7, with 9 nucleotides matching TRBD1. From germline, CDR1 is PRHDT and CDR2 FYEKMQ (reference sequence). This CDR3 spans 13 amino acids. V shed 9 bases and J 5 bases; nucleotides not matched to a gene: 8. The CDR3 DNA reads TGTGCCAGTGCCGGGACAGGGAGTAACGAGCAGTACGTC. Translating it yields CASAGTGSNEQYV.

CDR3 region: CSLNEANKAFF. The CDR3 nucleotides read TGCAGCCTTAACGAAGCGAATAAAGCTTTCTTT. The rearrangement joins TRBV29-1 to TRBJ1-1; the D is unclear. Trimming stripped 8 bases from V and 9 bases from J, with 16 bases between. The CDR3 length is 11 residues. Germline V gene sequence: CDR1 SQVTM, CDR2 ANQGSEA.

This chain links TRBV4-1 with TRBJ2-5, with 11 bases aligning to TRBD1. CDR3 length equals 16 residues. The trim removed 2 bases at V and 5 bases at J, leaving 7 bases unmatched. Germline V gene lookup returns CDR1 MGHRA and CDR2 YSYEKL. CDR3 bases: TGCGCCAGCAGCCAATCAGGACAGGGGGCGAAGGAGACCCAGTACTTC. It is translated as CASSQSGQGAKETQYF.

This clonotype was counted a few times. This chain uses TRBV2 with TRBJ2-3; a weak D match, TRBD2 (6 bases). This CDR3 has 13 amino acids. Trimming left V 5 bases short and J 2 bases short, with 8 bases between. Germline V gene lookup returns CDR1 SNHLY and CDR2 FYNNEI. CDR3 amino acids: CASSREITDTQYF. The CDR3 bases are TGTGCCAGCAGTCGGGAGATCACAGATACGCAGTATTTT.

For the CDR3, the DNA is TGTGCCATCAGTGAGGGACTAGCGGGGGCCACTTCCTACAATGAGCAGTTCTTC. Its protein is CAISEGLAGATSYNEQFF. This chain connects TRBV10-3 to TRBJ2-1; 13 bases are a match to TRBD2. J lost 1 base, V lost 2 bases, and 5 bases had no gene match. From germline, CDR1 is ENHRY and CDR2 SYGVKD. The CDR3 has 18 residues.

This clonotype was seen a few times. The rearrangement uses TRBV14 and TRBJ2-3; the D is unclear. Trimming cost V 0 bases and J 9 bases, with 7 bases left between them. Germline CDR1 and CDR2: SGHDN and FVKESK. The CDR3 extends over 12 amino acids. CDR3 DNA: TGTGCCAGCAGCCAAGATGGCCCCACGCAGTATTTT. Protein: CASSQDGPTQYF.

The J gene is TRBJ1-1, the V gene TRBV7-8, with 8 bases matching TRBD1. CDR1 and CDR2 from the germline V gene are SGHVS and FQNEAQ. The CDR3 is 14 residues long. V trimming: 6 bases; J trimming: 4 bases; junction bases outside the gene matches: 7. CDR3 sequence: CASSTTGDVTEAFF. The CDR3 DNA reads TGTGCCAGCAGTACGACAGGGGACGTCACTGAAGCTTTCTTT.